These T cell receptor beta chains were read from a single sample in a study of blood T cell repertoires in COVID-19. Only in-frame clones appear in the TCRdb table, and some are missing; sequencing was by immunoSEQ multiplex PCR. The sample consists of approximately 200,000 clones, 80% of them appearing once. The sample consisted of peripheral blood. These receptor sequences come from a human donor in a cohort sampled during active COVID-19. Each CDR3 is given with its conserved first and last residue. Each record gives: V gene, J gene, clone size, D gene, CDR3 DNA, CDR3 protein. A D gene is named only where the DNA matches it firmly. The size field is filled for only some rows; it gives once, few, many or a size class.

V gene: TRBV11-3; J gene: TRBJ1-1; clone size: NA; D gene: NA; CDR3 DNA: TGTGCCAGCAGCTTAGCCCGCGACACTGAAGCTTTCTTT; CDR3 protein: CASSLARDTEAFF
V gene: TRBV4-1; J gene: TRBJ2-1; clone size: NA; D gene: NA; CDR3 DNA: TGCGCCAGCAGCCATAGCACAGGGGGGATTAGCGTAGCGGGAGTTTTCGGAGAGCAGTTCTTC; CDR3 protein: CASSHSTGGISVAGVFGEQFF
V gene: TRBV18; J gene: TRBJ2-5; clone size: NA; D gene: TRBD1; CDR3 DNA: TGTGCCAGCTCCCCCGGGACAGGGAGTTTTGAGACCCAGTACTTC; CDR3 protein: CASSPGTGSFETQYF
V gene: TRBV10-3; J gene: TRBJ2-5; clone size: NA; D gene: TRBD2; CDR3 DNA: TGTGCCATCAGCTGGGGGGGGCAAGAGACCCAGTACTTC; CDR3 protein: CAISWGGQETQYF
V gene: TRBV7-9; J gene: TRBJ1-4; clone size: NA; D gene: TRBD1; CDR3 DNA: TGTGCCAGCAGCCCGAGGACAGGGGAGGGGGAAAAACTGTTTTTT; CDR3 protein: CASSPRTGEGEKLFF
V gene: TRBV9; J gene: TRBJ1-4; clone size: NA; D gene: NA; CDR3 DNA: TGTGCCAGCAGCTCACCTCAGGGTGGCACTAATGAAAAACTGTTTTTT; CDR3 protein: CASSSPQGGTNEKLFF
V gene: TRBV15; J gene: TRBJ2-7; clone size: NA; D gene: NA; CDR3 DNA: TGTGCCACCAGCCCACGGGACACCAAATCCTACGAGCAGTACTTC; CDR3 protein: CATSPRDTKSYEQYF
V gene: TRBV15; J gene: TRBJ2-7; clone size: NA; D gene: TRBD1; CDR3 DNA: TGTGCCACCAGCAGAGCCCTCGGGACAGGGCTCGAGCAGTACTTC; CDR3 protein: CATSRALGTGLEQYF
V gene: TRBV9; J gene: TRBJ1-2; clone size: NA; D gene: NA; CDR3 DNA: TGTGCCAGCAGCGTAGGTGGCAGGAATAACTATGGCTACACCTTC; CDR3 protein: CASSVGGRNNYGYTF
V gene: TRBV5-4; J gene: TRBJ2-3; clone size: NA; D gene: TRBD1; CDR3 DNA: TGTGCCAGCAGCTTCACAGGGGGAACAGATACGCAGTATTTT; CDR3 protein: CASSFTGGTDTQYF
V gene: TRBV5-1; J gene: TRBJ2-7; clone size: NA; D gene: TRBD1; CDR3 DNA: TGCGCCAGCAGCTTGGGACGGACAGGGGGGGAAGAGCAGTACTTC; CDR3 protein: CASSLGRTGGEEQYF
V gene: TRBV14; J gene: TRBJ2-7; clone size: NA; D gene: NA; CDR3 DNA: TGTGCCAGCAGCCAATGGCTAGAAATCGATCCCTACGAGCAGTACTTC; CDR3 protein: CASSQWLEIDPYEQYF
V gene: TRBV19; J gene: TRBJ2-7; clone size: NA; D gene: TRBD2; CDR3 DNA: TGTGCCAGTAGTGGGACTAGCGGGCTCTACGAGCAGTACTTC; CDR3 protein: CASSGTSGLYEQYF
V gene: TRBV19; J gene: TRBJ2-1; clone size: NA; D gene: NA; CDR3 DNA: TGTGCCAGTAGTGCAGCGGACTCCCTAAAGTGGGATGAGCAGTTCTTC; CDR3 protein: CASSAADSLKWDEQFF
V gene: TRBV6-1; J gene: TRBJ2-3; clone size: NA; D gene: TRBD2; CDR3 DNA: TGTGCCAGCAGTGAACTAGCGGGAGAAACAGATACGCAGTATTTT; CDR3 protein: CASSELAGETDTQYF
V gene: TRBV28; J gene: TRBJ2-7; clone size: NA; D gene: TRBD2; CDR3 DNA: TGTGCCAGCAGCCAACTTCCGGGGGGACCTAACTACGAGCAGTACTTC; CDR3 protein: CASSQLPGGPNYEQYF
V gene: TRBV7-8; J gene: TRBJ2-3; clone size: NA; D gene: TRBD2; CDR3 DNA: TGTGCCAGCAGCTTCGGGGCTAGCGGGGAAATGACAGATACGCAGTATTTT; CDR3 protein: CASSFGASGEMTDTQYF
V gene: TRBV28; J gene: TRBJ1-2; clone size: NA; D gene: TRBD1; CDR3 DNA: TGTGCCAGCAGTTTTGTAGGACAGGAGCACTATGGCTACACCTTC; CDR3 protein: CASSFVGQEHYGYTF
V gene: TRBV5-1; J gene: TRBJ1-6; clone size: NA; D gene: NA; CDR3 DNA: TGCGCCAGCAGCCCCGCCTGGGGGGATTCACCCCTCCACTTT; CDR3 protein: CASSPAWGDSPLHF
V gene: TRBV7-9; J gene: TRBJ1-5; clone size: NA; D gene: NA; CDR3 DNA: TGTGCCAGCAGCCCGGACAGAAGCAATCAGCCCCAGCATTTT; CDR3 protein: CASSPDRSNQPQHF
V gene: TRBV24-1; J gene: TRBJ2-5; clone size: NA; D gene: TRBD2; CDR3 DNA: TGTGCCACCAGTGGAGGCGGGACTAGCGGGAGGGCTCAAGAGACCCAGTACTTC; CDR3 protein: CATSGGGTSGRAQETQYF
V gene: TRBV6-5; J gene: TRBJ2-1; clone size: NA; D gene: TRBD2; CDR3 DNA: TGTGCCGTCCTGGCGGGGGACAATGAGCAGTTCTTC; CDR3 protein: CAVLAGDNEQFF
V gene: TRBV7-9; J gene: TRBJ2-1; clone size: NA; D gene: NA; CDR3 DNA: TGTGCCAGCGGCCCTTGGAGGGGATCTTTGAAGGGGAATGAGCAGTTCTTC; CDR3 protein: CASGPWRGSLKGNEQFF
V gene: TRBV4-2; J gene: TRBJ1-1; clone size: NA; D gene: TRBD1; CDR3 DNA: TGTGCCAGCAGCCTAGGACAGGCCACTGAAGCTTTCTTT; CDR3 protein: CASSLGQATEAFF
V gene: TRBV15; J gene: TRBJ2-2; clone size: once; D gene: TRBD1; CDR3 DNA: TGTGCCACCAGCCCGCGGGACAGGGGTACTTTCACCGGGGAGCTGTTTTTT; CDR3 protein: CATSPRDRGTFTGELFF
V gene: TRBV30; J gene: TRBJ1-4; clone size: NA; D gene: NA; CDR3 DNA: TGTGCCTGGAGTAAAAGCGGAGAAAAACTGTTTTTT; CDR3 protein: CAWSKSGEKLFF
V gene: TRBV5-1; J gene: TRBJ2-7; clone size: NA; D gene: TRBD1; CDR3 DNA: TGCGCCAGCAGCATGGACAGGGCCTCCTACGAGCAGTACTTC; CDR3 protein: CASSMDRASYEQYF
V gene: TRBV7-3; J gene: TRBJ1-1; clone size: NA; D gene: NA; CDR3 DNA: TGTGCCAGCAGCTTAACGGCAGGCCCTGACACTGAAGCTTTCTTT; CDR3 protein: CASSLTAGPDTEAFF
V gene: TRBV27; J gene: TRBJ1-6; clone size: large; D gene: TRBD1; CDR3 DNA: TGTGCCAGCAGTCCCCGGGACAGTAATTCACCCCTCCACTTT; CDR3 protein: CASSPRDSNSPLHF
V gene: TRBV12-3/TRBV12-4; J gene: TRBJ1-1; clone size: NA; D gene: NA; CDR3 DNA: TGTGCCAGCAGCCTTATGAACACTGAAGCTTTCTTT; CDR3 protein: CASSLMNTEAFF
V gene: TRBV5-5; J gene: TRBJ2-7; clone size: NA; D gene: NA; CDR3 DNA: TGTGCCAGCAGCTTGGACTGGGCCGGGAACGAGCAGTACTTC; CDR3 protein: CASSLDWAGNEQYF
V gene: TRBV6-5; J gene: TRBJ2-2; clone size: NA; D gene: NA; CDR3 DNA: TGTGCCAGCAGTAGCCGACGGGTCGGGGAGCTGTTTTTT; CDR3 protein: CASSSRRVGELFF
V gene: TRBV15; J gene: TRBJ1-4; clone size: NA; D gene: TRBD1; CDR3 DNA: TGTGCCACCAGCAACCAGGGGGCCGACGAAAAACTGTTTTTT; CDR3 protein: CATSNQGADEKLFF
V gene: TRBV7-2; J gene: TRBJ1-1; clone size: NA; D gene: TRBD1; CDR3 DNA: TGTGCCAGCAGCCCAGGACAGGGGGCTTTTTGGAACACTGAAGCTTTCTTT; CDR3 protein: CASSPGQGAFWNTEAFF
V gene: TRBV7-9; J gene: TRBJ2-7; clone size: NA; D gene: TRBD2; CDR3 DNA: TGTGCCAGCAGCTTAGCTGGGGGGGACTACGAGCAGTACTTC; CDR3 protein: CASSLAGGDYEQYF
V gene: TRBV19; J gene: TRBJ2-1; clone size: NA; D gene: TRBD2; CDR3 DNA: TGTGCCAGTAGCCCTACTAGCGGGGGCTACAATGAGCAGTTCTTC; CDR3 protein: CASSPTSGGYNEQFF
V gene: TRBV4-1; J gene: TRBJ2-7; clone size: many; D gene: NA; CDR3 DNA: TGCGCCAGCAGCCAAGATCCCCTGACTAGTCCCAGCTACGAGCAGTACTTC; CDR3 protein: CASSQDPLTSPSYEQYF
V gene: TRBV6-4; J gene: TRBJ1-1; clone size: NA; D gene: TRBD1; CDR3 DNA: TGTGCCAGCAGTGCGGACAGGGGCGAAGCTTTCTTT; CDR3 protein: CASSADRGEAFF
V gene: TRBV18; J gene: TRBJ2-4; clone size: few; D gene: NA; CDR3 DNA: TGTGCCAGCTCACCAAAGCAGGGCAAAAACATTCAGTACTTC; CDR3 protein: CASSPKQGKNIQYF
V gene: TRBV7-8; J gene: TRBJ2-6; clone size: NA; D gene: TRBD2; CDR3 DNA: TGTGCCAGCAGCTTGACTAGCGGGAGCGCTGGGGCCAACGTCCTGACTTTC; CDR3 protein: CASSLTSGSAGANVLTF
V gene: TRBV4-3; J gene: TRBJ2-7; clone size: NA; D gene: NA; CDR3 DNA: TGCGCCAGCAGCCTCAAGCGAAGAGGCCATCACGAGCAGTACTTC; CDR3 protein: CASSLKRRGHHEQYF
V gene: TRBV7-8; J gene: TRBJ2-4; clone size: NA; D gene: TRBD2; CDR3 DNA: TGTGCCAGCAGCTTAGCGGACAGCGGGAGGGCCAACCCGACCAAAAACATTCAGTACTTC; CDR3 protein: CASSLADSGRANPTKNIQYF
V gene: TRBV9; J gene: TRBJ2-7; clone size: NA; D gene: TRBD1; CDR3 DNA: TGTGCCAGCAGCTTAGCCGGGACAGGGGAATCCTACGAGCAGTACTTC; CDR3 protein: CASSLAGTGESYEQYF
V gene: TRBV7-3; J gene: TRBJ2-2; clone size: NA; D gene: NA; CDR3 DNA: TGTGCCAGCAGCGAGCGTGGGGGGAGTAGCACCGGGGAGCTGTTTTTT; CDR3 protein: CASSERGGSSTGELFF
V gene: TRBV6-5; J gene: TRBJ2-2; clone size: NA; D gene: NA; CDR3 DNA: TGTGCCAGCAGTACTTTCGGGAAGTCGGCCGGGGAGCTGTTTTTT; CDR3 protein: CASSTFGKSAGELFF
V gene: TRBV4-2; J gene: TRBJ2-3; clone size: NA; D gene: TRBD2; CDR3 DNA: TGTGCCAGCAGCCACGGACTAGCGGGAGAAGCAGATACGCAGTATTTT; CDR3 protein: CASSHGLAGEADTQYF
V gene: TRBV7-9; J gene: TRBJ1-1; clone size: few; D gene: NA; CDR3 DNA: TGTGCCAGCAGCTTAGCCACTCCTATGAACACTGAAGCTTTCTTT; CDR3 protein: CASSLATPMNTEAFF
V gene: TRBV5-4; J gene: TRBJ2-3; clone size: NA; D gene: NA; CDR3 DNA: TGTGCCAGCAGCTCGGAGTTCTCAGATACGCAGTATTTT; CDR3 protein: CASSSEFSDTQYF
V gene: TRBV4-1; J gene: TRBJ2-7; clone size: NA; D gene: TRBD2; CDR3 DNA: TGCGCCAGCAGCCAAGATGATAGCGGGGTTAGCTCCTACGAGCAGTACTTC; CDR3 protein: CASSQDDSGVSSYEQYF
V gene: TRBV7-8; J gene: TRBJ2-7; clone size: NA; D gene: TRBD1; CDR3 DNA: TGTGCCAGCAGCTCTACTACCGGACAGGCGACCAACTACGAGCAGTACTTC; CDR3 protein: CASSSTTGQATNYEQYF
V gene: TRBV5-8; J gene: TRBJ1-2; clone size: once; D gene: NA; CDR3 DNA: TGTGCCAGCGGAAGCTCCTACTTTGGGCATGGCTACACCTTC; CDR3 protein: CASGSSYFGHGYTF
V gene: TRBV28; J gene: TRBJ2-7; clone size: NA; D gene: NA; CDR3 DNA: TGTGCCAGCAGTTTAACTTTAACAGGCAGCTCCTACGAGCAGTACTTC; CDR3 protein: CASSLTLTGSSYEQYF
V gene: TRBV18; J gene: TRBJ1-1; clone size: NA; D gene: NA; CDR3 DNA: TGTGCCAGCTCCCCCGGGATATTGAACACTGAAGCTTTCTTT; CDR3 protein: CASSPGILNTEAFF
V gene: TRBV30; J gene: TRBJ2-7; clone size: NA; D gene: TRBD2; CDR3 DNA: TGTGCCTGGAATAACCACCCTAGCGGCTACGAGCAGTACTTC; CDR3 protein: CAWNNHPSGYEQYF